The 29 T cell receptor beta chains below all came from one sample that was sequenced in a study of blood T cell repertoires in COVID-19. Using immunoSEQ multiplex PCR, the repertoire was profiled, and TCRdb retains in-frame clones only, with some absent. The sample yields approximately 150,000 clones, about 86% seen once. Material for sequencing was peripheral blood. These receptors all stem from a man between 65 and 85 years old with acute or convalescent COVID-19.

V usage is TRBV19 and J usage is TRBJ1-5, with a weak D call TRBD1 (6 bases). Deletions cut 7 bases from V and 5 bases from J, with 18 bases between. This CDR3 is built from 15 residues. Germline V CDR1 and CDR2: LNHDA, SQIVND (reference sequence). The CDR3 reads CASNSRTVLYQPQHF. CDR3 DNA sequence: TGTGCCAGTAACTCTAGGACAGTTCTTTATCAGCCCCAGCATTTT. Using reference TRBV19 and TRBJ1-5 for the parts outside the CDR3, the full variable domain is DGGITQSPKYLFRKEGQNVTLSCEQNLNHDAMYWYRQDPGQGLRLIYYSQIVNDFQKGDIAEGYSVSREKKESFPLTVTSAQKNPTAFYLCASNSRTVLYQPQHFGDGTRLSIL.

The V gene is TRBV5-6, the J gene TRBJ1-2; TRBD1 matches at 8 bases. Germline lookup yields CDR1 SGHDT and CDR2 YYEEEE. The CDR3 extends over 17 amino acids. Trimming at V came to 0 bases and at J to 3 bases, leaving 10 bases not matched to a gene. CDR3 coding DNA: TGTGCCAGCAGCTTGGCGTCGCTTGCGGGACAGGACTATGGCTACACCTTC. Its translation: CASSLASLAGQDYGYTF.

The genes are TRBV28 and TRBJ2-5; TRBD2 matches at 7 bases. This CDR3 spans 16 amino acids. Per the germline V gene, CDR1 is MDHEN and CDR2 is SYDVKM. Germline trimming cut 5 bases from V and 2 bases from J; bases unmatched to any gene: 11. The CDR3 coding sequence is TGTGCCAGCAGTGGCGCCGGGATAGCGGGTCAAGAGACCCAGTACTTC. Protein sequence: CASSGAGIAGQETQYF.

V gene TRBV29-1 combines with J gene TRBJ2-7; TRBD1 agrees at 10 bases. Unmatched junction bases numbered 6, after V lost 7 bases and J lost 6 bases. Germline assignment: CDR1 SQVTM and CDR2 ANQGSEA. The CDR3 runs to 12 residues. CDR3 sequence (DNA): TGCAGCGCGGGACAGGGGAGGCGCGAGCAGTACTTC. It yields the protein CSAGQGRREQYF.

The CDR3 region has the DNA TGTGCCAGCAGCCCCTCCCGACAGGGTCTTAGCTCCTACGAGCAGTACTTC. It codes for CASSPSRQGLSSYEQYF. V and J are TRBV4-2 and TRBJ2-7; TRBD1 matches 7 bases. Germline lookup yields CDR1 LGHNA and CDR2 YNFKEQ. The CDR3 loop spans 17 amino acids. Trimming at V came to 4 bases and at J to 0 bases, leaving 12 bases not matched to a gene.

This clone was picked up a small number of times. The gene calls are TRBV30 and TRBJ1-1; possible D gene TRBD1, 6 bases. Trimming left V 8 bases short and J 9 bases short, with 16 bases between. The CDR3 length is 11 residues. CDR1 is GTSNPN and CDR2 is SVGIG in the germline V gene (reference sequence). The CDR3 DNA sequence: TGTGCCGCCAACGGACAGAACAAAGCTTTCTTT. Translating gives CAANGQNKAFF.

The chain recombines TRBV29-1 with TRBJ2-3; D gene unclear. Trimming took 4 bases from V and 4 from J, leaving 9 bases between them. Germline V gives CDR1 SQVTM, CDR2 ANQGSEA. CDR3 size: 12 residues. CDR3 sequence: CSVAPDPDTQYF. For the CDR3, the DNA is TGCAGCGTTGCTCCAGATCCAGATACGCAGTATTTT.

The chain employs TRBV7-3 and TRBJ2-5; 9 bases match TRBD1. The CDR3 contains 15 residues. Germline V gene lookup returns CDR1 SGHTA and CDR2 FQGTGA. V was clipped by 1 base and J by 5 bases; unmatched bases: 5. CDR3 amino acids: CASSLNWGQGETQYF. In nucleotides, the CDR3 is TGTGCCAGCAGCTTAAATTGGGGACAGGGTGAGACCCAGTACTTC.

The CDR3 DNA reads as TGTGCCAGCAGACCCAGGACAGGGGACAATCAGCCCCAGCATTTT. Amino acid sequence: CASRPRTGDNQPQHF. This chain joins TRBV28 and TRBJ1-5; 9 nucleotides line up with TRBD1. Germline lookup yields CDR1 MDHEN and CDR2 SYDVKM. V dropped 6 bases and J dropped 3; count of bases not matched to a gene: 6. CDR3 size: 15 residues.

This chain links TRBV29-1 with TRBJ1-5, with a possible D match to TRBD1 (5 bases). The germline V gene has CDR1 SQVTM and CDR2 ANQGSEA. Trimming removed 4 bases from V and 7 bases from J, with 23 bases in between. The CDR3 extends over 16 amino acids. The CDR3 bases are TGCAGCGTTGTACTGCAGTCCTCAGGGATGGGACAGCCCCAGCATTTT. Translating it yields CSVVLQSSGMGQPQHF. The entire variable domain, with the rest obtained from reference TRBV29-1 and TRBJ1-5, is as follows: SAVISQKPSRDICQRGTSLTIQCQVDSQVTMMFWYRQQPGQSLTLIATANQGSEATYESGFVIDKFPISRPNLTFSTLTVSNMSPEDSSIYLCSVVLQSSGMGQPQHFGDGTRLSIL.

The chain has TRBV2 and TRBJ2-7; weak D call: TRBD2 (6 bases). This CDR3 has 13 amino acids. V was clipped by 4 bases and J by 0 bases, with 7 bases between them. Germline V gene sequence: CDR1 SNHLY, CDR2 FYNNEI. The CDR3 region is CASSVGGSYEQYF. The CDR3 nucleotides read TGTGCCAGCAGTGTGGGGGGCTCCTACGAGCAGTACTTC.

CDR3 DNA: TGTGCCAGCAGCCAAGGGCGGGCGGCCTCACCCCTCCACTTT. Its protein product is CASSQGRAASPLHF. V is TRBV3-1 (or the pseudogene TRBV3-2) and J is TRBJ1-6; D call uncertain. The CDR3 runs 14 residues. V lost 1 base, J lost 10 bases, and 11 bases lay in between. Germline loops: CDR1 LGHDT, CDR2 YNNKEL (reference sequence).

The chain is built from TRBV28 and TRBJ1-1, with 7 bases identical to TRBD1. The V gene's germline CDR1 is MDHEN and CDR2 SYDVKM. Trimming took 7 bases from V and 4 from J; bases not matched to a gene: 6. The length of the CDR3 is 13 residues. CDR3 DNA sequence: TGTGCCAGCACCCAGGGGGTAAGCACTGAAGCTTTCTTT. Amino acids: CASTQGVSTEAFF.

The chain employs TRBV11-2 and TRBJ2-2, with 7 bases that match TRBD2. V shed 2 bases, J shed 4 bases, and the junction held 4 bases outside the gene matches. The germline V gene has CDR1 SGHAT and CDR2 FQNNGV. The CDR3 length is 15 residues. This CDR3 reads CASSLTLAATGELFF. CDR3 DNA: TGTGCCAGCAGCTTAACCCTAGCGGCCACCGGGGAGCTGTTTTTT.

The chain has TRBV19 and TRBJ2-6; D is possibly TRBD2 (6 bases). Trimming removed 7 bases from V and 4 bases from J, with 11 bases in between. Germline lookup yields CDR1 LNHDA and CDR2 SQIVND (reference sequence). The CDR3 is made up of 14 amino acids. In DNA form, the CDR3 reads TGTGCCAGTAAAGGAGGGAGCGGGGCCAACGTCCTGACTTTC. Residues: CASKGGSGANVLTF.

A word on this clone: One end of the junction varies from germline; a read error may be responsible. The genes are TRBV14 and TRBJ2-7, with a possible D match to TRBD2 (5 bases). This CDR3 spans 15 amino acids. The germline CDR1 and CDR2 sequences are SGHDN and FVKESK. This CDR3 is CASRQGPGYSYEQYF. CDR3 nucleotides: TGTGCCAGCAGGCAAGGCCCGGGGTACTCCTACGAGCAGTACTTC.

This clone showed up just once. The chain has TRBV6-2 or TRBV6-3 and TRBJ2-4; 7 bases line up with TRBD2. The CDR3 runs 16 residues. Unmatched junction bases numbered 13, after V lost 5 bases and J lost 6 bases. Germline CDR1 MNHEY, CDR2 SVGEGT. CDR3 amino acids: CASSPRLSGLLNIQYF. The CDR3 DNA is TGTGCCAGCAGTCCGCGGCTTAGCGGGTTATTAAACATTCAGTACTTC.

The V call is TRBV6-6, the J call TRBJ2-2, with 7 bases identical to TRBD2. The CDR3 is 19 amino acids. Germline assignment: CDR1 MNHNY and CDR2 SVGAGI (reference sequence). J lost 5 bases, V lost 6 bases, and 21 bases had no gene match. CDR3 in DNA: TGTGCCAGCAGCTACCGGGGAGGGCACCGAAAACTCGGAACCGGGGAGCTGTTTTTT. This encodes CASSYRGGHRKLGTGELFF.

This chain links TRBV6-5 with TRBJ2-5; no reliable D call. Per germline, CDR1 MNHEY and CDR2 SVGAGI. V shed 4 bases and J shed 7 bases, with 7 bases lying between them. The length of the CDR3 is 11 residues. Written as DNA, the CDR3 is TGTGCCAGCAGTTTTACGGGGACCCAGTACTTC. Translating gives CASSFTGTQYF.

This clone has a handful of counts. The rearrangement joins TRBV28 to TRBJ1-5; D is uncertain. From germline, CDR1 is MDHEN and CDR2 SYDVKM. The CDR3 has 14 residues. V gave up 6 bases and J gave up 5 bases, with 14 bases separating them. This chain's CDR3 is CASSPLGSHQPQHF. In nucleotides, the CDR3 is TGTGCCAGCAGCCCTCTAGGGAGCCATCAGCCCCAGCATTTT.

The genes are TRBV5-1 and TRBJ2-3; possible D gene TRBD2, 6 bases. V was shortened by 1 base and J by 4 bases, with 13 bases between the two germline ends. This CDR3 region has 15 residues. Germline values: CDR1 SGHRS, CDR2 YFSETQ. This chain's CDR3 is CASSLNSGDADTQYF. The CDR3 bases are TGCGCCAGCAGCTTGAACTCGGGAGATGCAGATACGCAGTATTTT.

The rearrangement links TRBV3-1 (or the pseudogene TRBV3-2) to TRBJ2-3, with D unclear. CDR1 and CDR2 (germline): LGHDT, YNNKEL (reference sequence). Trimming removed 2 bases at V and 6 bases at J, with 3 bases between. The CDR3 covers 11 residues. Here the CDR3 DNA reads TGTGCCAGCAGCCAACTGGATACGCAGTATTTT. It encodes CASSQLDTQYF.

This clone was observed a single time. This chain joins TRBV9 and TRBJ2-1; D is perhaps TRBD2 (6 bases). V lost 1 base, J lost 5 bases, and 13 bases lay in between. Germline loops: CDR1 SGDLS, CDR2 YYNGEE. CDR3 size: 15 residues. The CDR3 nucleotides read TGTGCCAGCAGCGTACTCTGGACTACTAACAATGAGCAGTTCTTC. This translates into CASSVLWTTNNEQFF.

This sequence joins TRBV7-9 and TRBJ2-5, with a weak D call TRBD1 (5 bases). The CDR3 spans 13 residues. CDR1 and CDR2 (germline): SEHNR, FQNEAQ (reference sequence). V was shortened by 3 bases and J by 3 bases, with 8 bases between the two germline ends. In DNA, the CDR3 is TGTGCCAGCAGCTTGGGGCAGAAAGAGACCCAGTACTTC. Translation: CASSLGQKETQYF.

The chain joins TRBV19 to TRBJ1-2, with D hard to call. Looked up from germline, CDR1 is LNHDA and CDR2 is SQIVND (reference sequence). The CDR3 covers 14 residues. V gave up 0 bases and J gave up 7 bases, with 12 bases separating them. This CDR3 reads CASSIETPRRGYTF. In nucleotides, the CDR3 is TGTGCCAGTAGTATAGAGACTCCAAGGCGTGGCTACACCTTC.

The chain employs TRBV6-2 or TRBV6-3 and TRBJ2-7; 7 bases match TRBD2. Germline V lookup: CDR1 MNHEY, CDR2 SVGEGT. This CDR3 has 12 amino acids. Unmatched junction bases numbered 0, after V lost 5 bases and J lost 2 bases. In DNA form, the CDR3 reads TGTGCCAGCAGTGGGACTACCTACGAGCAGTACTTC. This encodes CASSGTTYEQYF.

The J gene is TRBJ2-3, the V gene TRBV6-2 or TRBV6-3, with 8 bases fitting TRBD1. J was trimmed by 6 bases and V by 5 bases; bases with no gene match: 10. The CDR3 spans 15 residues. Per germline, CDR1 MNHEY and CDR2 SVGEGT. CDR3 sequence: CASSHGQGRADTQYF. CDR3 coding DNA: TGTGCCAGCAGTCACGGACAGGGAAGGGCGGATACGCAGTATTTT.

The chain uses TRBV3-1 (or the pseudogene TRBV3-2) and TRBJ2-2, with a tentative D call TRBD2 (7 bases). Germline-derived CDR1 and CDR2 are LGHDT and YNNKEL (reference sequence). V was shortened by 1 base and J by 1 base, with 10 bases between the two germline ends. The CDR3 totals 16 residues. CDR3 in DNA: TGTGCCAGCAGCCAAGCGCGGGGGCAGAACACCGGGGAGCTGTTTTTT. Translating gives CASSQARGQNTGELFF.

The V gene is TRBV19, the J gene TRBJ2-7, with D possibly matching TRBD1 (5 bases). Looked up from germline, CDR1 is LNHDA and CDR2 is SQIVND (reference sequence). The V gene lost 1 base and the J gene lost 7 bases, with 17 bases spanning the gap. This CDR3 contains 15 residues. The CDR3 DNA follows: TGTGCCAGTAGTATAGCTACAGGATCCCGTGGGGAGCAGTACTTC. Protein: CASSIATGSRGEQYF.